The 30 T cell receptor beta chains reported below all come from one sample, sequenced in a study of CD8 T cells in ankylosing spondylitis. Via MiXCR, TCRdb re-called the 5' RACE reads, giving one row per CDR3 protein. This table has approximately 250,000 distinct CDR3 sequences, 24% appearing once. The sequenced sample was blood, either unsorted or a sorted T cell fraction (not recorded which). The receptors shown here come from a male donor with ankylosing spondylitis or in good health (not recorded which).

This clonotype was seen a few times. This sequence joins TRBV10-3 and TRBJ1-4; a weak D match, TRBD1 (5 bases). The CDR3 runs 12 residues. CDR1 is ENHRY and CDR2 is SYGVKD in the germline V gene. Trimming removed 4 bases from V and 8 bases from J, with 8 bases in between. Here the CDR3 reads CAISGRGEKLFF. In DNA form, the CDR3 reads TGTGCCATCAGTGGAAGGGGCGAAAAACTGTTTTTT.

The V call is TRBV30, the J call TRBJ1-5; D is unresolved. V gave up 0 bases and J gave up 4 bases, with 10 bases separating them. Germline values: CDR1 GTSNPN, CDR2 SVGIG (reference sequence). CDR3 length: 14 amino acids. For the CDR3, the DNA is TGTGCCTGGAGTGTAAAACAGAAAAATCAGCCCCAGCATTTT. As protein: CAWSVKQKNQPQHF.

The chain combines TRBV24-1 with TRBJ2-5; maybe TRBD1 (5 bases). The CDR3 sequence is 14 residues long. V was pared by 7 bases and J by 5 bases, with 16 bases between. Germline V gene data show CDR1 as KGHDR and CDR2 as SFDVKD. The CDR3 region is CATRGEMSWETQYF. The DNA for the CDR3 is TGTGCCACCAGAGGGGAAATGAGTTGGGAGACCCAGTACTTC.

This clonotype has at least ten counts. The rearrangement links TRBV10-3 to TRBJ1-4, with D unresolved. Per the germline V gene, CDR1 is ENHRY and CDR2 is SYGVKD. The CDR3 has 14 amino acids. V was trimmed by 6 bases and J by 8 bases, leaving 16 bases between them. CDR3: CAIRPDRAEEKLFF. DNA for the CDR3: TGTGCCATCAGGCCCGACCGGGCCGAGGAAAAACTGTTTTTT.

This clonotype has ten or more counts. This chain links TRBV12-3 or TRBV12-4 with TRBJ1-3; D unclear. V lost 2 bases, J lost 0 bases, and 5 bases lay in between. This CDR3 contains 14 residues. This CDR3 reads CASSLSSSGNTIYF. CDR3 DNA: TGTGCCAGCAGTTTAAGCAGCTCTGGAAACACCATATATTTT.

In its sample, this clonotype was seen many times. The chain couples TRBV11-2 to TRBJ2-5; a weak D match, TRBD2 (5 bases). The CDR3 extends over 17 amino acids. The germline gives CDR1 SGHAT, CDR2 FQNNGV. V was clipped by 4 bases and J by 0 bases, with 18 bases between them. The CDR3 sequence: CASSSPYPADHQETQYF. CDR3 sequence (DNA): TGTGCCAGCAGCTCTCCCTATCCAGCGGACCACCAAGAGACCCAGTACTTC.

This clonotype showed up many times. This chain joins TRBV12-3 or TRBV12-4 and TRBJ1-5; the D gene is possibly TRBD1 (6 bases). The germline V and J ends were trimmed by 5 bases and 3 bases, with 11 bases remaining between them. CDR3 length equals 14 residues. The DNA for the CDR3 is TGTGCCAGCAGTAGGGGGATTAACAATCAGCCCCAGCATTTT. Protein: CASSRGINNQPQHF.

A few counts support this clonotype. A junction end diverges from the germline sequence, so it may reflect a read error. The rearrangement joins TRBV20-1 to TRBJ2-5, with TRBD2 identical over 13 bases. This CDR3 comprises 16 residues. The V gene's germline CDR1 is DFQATT and CDR2 SNEGSKA (reference sequence). In DNA form, the CDR3 reads TGCTGTGCTGGACCACGGACTAGCGGGGGCCCCGAGACCCAGTACTTC. It codes for CCAGPRTSGGPETQYF.

The gene calls are TRBV12-3 or TRBV12-4 and TRBJ1-4; 11 positions match TRBD1. The CDR3 totals 16 residues. The V and J ends lost 0 bases and 4 bases, in that order; junction bases with no gene match: 1. The CDR3: CASSLAGQGGNEKLFF. The CDR3 DNA reads TGTGCCAGCAGTTTAGCGGGACAGGGGGGTAATGAAAAACTGTTTTTT.

The chain has TRBV20-1 and TRBJ2-5; TRBD1 or TRBD2 may be the D gene (5 bases each). The CDR3 spans 15 residues. The germline V gene has CDR1 DFQATT and CDR2 SNEGSKA (reference sequence). Trimming took off 5 bases at V and 1 base at J, with 17 bases between the two ends. The CDR3 DNA is TGCAGTGCTCACACCGATGGGGGTCTCCAAGAGACCCAGTACTTC. Its protein product is CSAHTDGGLQETQYF.

Ten or more counts support this clonotype. Relative to the germline gene, one junction end is altered; a read error may explain this. J is TRBJ1-6 and V is TRBV20-1; possible D gene TRBD1, 6 bases. Germline CDR1 reads DFQATT; CDR2 reads SNEGSKA (reference sequence). This CDR3 spans 11 amino acids. The CDR3 sequence is CSARWDTHFDF. For the CDR3, the DNA is TGCAGTGCTAGATGGGACACCCACTTTGACTTT.

This clonotype was seen many times. This sequence joins TRBV7-2 and TRBJ2-1; no clear D gene. Germline V lookup: CDR1 SGHTA, CDR2 FQGNSA. V lost 1 base, J lost 2 bases, and 12 bases lay in between. The CDR3 has 16 residues. CDR3 coding DNA: TGTGCCAGCAGCTTAGTACCACCTCCCACCTACAATGAGCAGTTCTTC. It yields the protein CASSLVPPPTYNEQFF.

This sequence joins TRBV20-1 and TRBJ2-2; weak D call: TRBD1 (6 bases). The CDR3 covers 14 residues. Germline lookup yields CDR1 DFQATT and CDR2 SNEGSKA (reference sequence). Trimming stripped 5 bases from V and 5 bases from J, with 15 bases between. CDR3 nucleotides: TGCAGTGCTTGGGACACCAGCGAAACCGGGGAGCTGTTTTTT. This sequence encodes CSAWDTSETGELFF.

This clonotype came up many times. The rearrangement uses TRBV28 and TRBJ2-1; D is perhaps TRBD1 or TRBD2 (5 bases each). Germline V gives CDR1 MDHEN, CDR2 SYDVKM. The CDR3 contains 17 residues. V was pared by 2 bases and J by 12 bases, with 26 bases between. The CDR3 nucleotides read TGTGCCAGCAGTTTAACGGGCGCCGGGACCCCCACTGGTTGGCAGTTCTTC. Residues: CASSLTGAGTPTGWQFF.

Only a few counts were recorded for this clonotype. This sequence joins TRBV6-1 and TRBJ2-6, with D tentatively TRBD1 or TRBD2 (5 bases each). The CDR3 spans 18 residues. Deletions cut 5 bases from V and 0 bases from J, with 17 bases between. Germline values: CDR1 MNHNS, CDR2 SASEGT. The DNA for the CDR3 is TGTGCCAGCAGTCCCGCCGGGACGGTTTTCTCTGGGGCCAACGTCCTGACTTTC. It codes for CASSPAGTVFSGANVLTF.

CDR3: CSSGVFASYEQYF. As DNA, the CDR3 is TGCAGTTCGGGGGTTTTCGCCTCCTACGAGCAGTACTTC. This chain joins TRBV20-1 and TRBJ2-7; TRBD2 is a possible D gene (6 bases). Trimming took off 8 bases at V and 0 bases at J, with 14 bases between the two ends. The germline CDR1 and CDR2 sequences are DFQATT and SNEGSKA (reference sequence). The CDR3 is 13 amino acids.

The chain employs TRBV20-1 and TRBJ1-5, with D possibly matching TRBD1 (6 bases). The CDR3 length is 15 residues. Trimming left V 1 base short and J 6 bases short, with 16 bases between. Germline values: CDR1 DFQATT, CDR2 SNEGSKA (reference sequence). In DNA form, the CDR3 reads TGCAGTGCTAGAGTGGGTACAGGGTTGAGTCAGCCCCAGCATTTT. Amino acids: CSARVGTGLSQPQHF.

V is TRBV29-1 and J is TRBJ2-7, with D perhaps matching TRBD1 (6 bases). This CDR3 comprises 14 residues. Looked up from germline, CDR1 is SQVTM and CDR2 is ANQGSEA. Trimming took 4 bases from V and 5 from J, leaving 18 bases between them. In DNA form, the CDR3 reads TGCAGCGTTGGTTCGCTGCAGGGGAAACACGAGCAGTACTTC. Its translation is CSVGSLQGKHEQYF.

The V and J genes are TRBV10-1 and TRBJ2-5; D might be TRBD2 (5 bases). This CDR3 is 13 amino acids long. Looked up from germline, CDR1 is WNHNN and CDR2 is SYGVQD (reference sequence). V gave up 2 bases and J gave up 5 bases, with 9 bases separating them. This CDR3 reads CASSEEGRETQYF. CDR3 nucleotides: TGCGCCAGCAGTGAGGAGGGTCGGGAGACCCAGTACTTC.

The chain recombines TRBV14 with TRBJ2-7; tentatively, D is TRBD1 (6 bases). The germline CDR1 and CDR2 sequences are SGHDN and FVKESK. Trimming pared 0 bases from V and 5 bases from J, leaving 20 bases between. The CDR3 extends over 17 amino acids. In nucleotides, the CDR3 is TGTGCCAGCAGCCAAGATAGGACAGTGGGGGCGCCCCACGAGCAGTACTTC. Protein product: CASSQDRTVGAPHEQYF.

This clonotype was seen more than once but under ten times. The rearrangement uses TRBV20-1 and TRBJ1-1; D is perhaps TRBD1 (5 bases). CDR1 is DFQATT, CDR2 SNEGSKA, per germline (reference sequence). V was pared by 3 bases and J by 5 bases, with 13 bases between. The CDR3 has 13 amino acids. CDR3 amino acids: CSARETWGTEAFF. CDR3 nucleotides: TGCAGTGCTAGGGAAACTTGGGGGACTGAAGCTTTCTTT.

This chain uses TRBV20-1 with TRBJ2-5, with 7 nucleotides matching TRBD2. Germline V lookup: CDR1 DFQATT, CDR2 SNEGSKA (reference sequence). This CDR3 has 15 residues. V was clipped by 0 bases and J by 2 bases; unmatched bases: 6. The CDR3 loop reads CSAREGGGSQETQYF. CDR3 nucleotide sequence: TGCAGTGCTAGAGAAGGTGGCGGGAGTCAAGAGACCCAGTACTTC.

This chain joins TRBV7-2 and TRBJ2-3; TRBD1 matches at 9 bases. Germline V lookup: CDR1 SGHTA, CDR2 FQGNSA. CDR3 size: 14 residues. The ends lost 5 bases at V and 6 bases at J; junction bases unmatched: 6. CDR3 sequence reads: CASSGTGGWDTQYF. The CDR3 DNA is TGTGCCAGCAGCGGTACAGGGGGCTGGGATACGCAGTATTTT. The full variable domain, rest sourced from reference TRBV7-2 and TRBJ2-3, is GAGVSQSPSNKVTEKGKDVELRCDPISGHTALYWYRQSLGQGLEFLIYFQGNSAPDKSGLPSDRFSAERTGGSVSTLTIQRTQQEDSAVYLCASSGTGGWDTQYFGPGTRLTVL.

This chain joins TRBV29-1 and TRBJ2-1; 8 bases are a match to TRBD2. The germline V gene encodes CDR1 SQVTM and CDR2 ANQGSEA. The CDR3 contains 12 residues. The J segment lost 5 bases and the V segment lost 6 bases, leaving 3 bases of the junction unmatched. CDR3 bases: TGCAGCGTGCGGGGGGCACACAATGAGCAGTTCTTC. Translating it yields CSVRGAHNEQFF.

This clonotype was seen repeatedly, ten times or more. The gene calls are TRBV5-1 and TRBJ2-3; D call uncertain. V was pared by 7 bases and J by 5 bases, with 8 bases between. This CDR3 comprises 11 residues. Germline V CDR1 and CDR2: SGHRS, YFSETQ. The CDR3 is CASRKEDTQYF. In DNA, the CDR3 is TGCGCCAGCCGAAAGGAAGATACGCAGTATTTT.

V usage is TRBV6-1 and J usage is TRBJ2-1; 8 bases are a match to TRBD2. The V gene's germline CDR1 is MNHNS and CDR2 SASEGT. CDR3 length: 14 residues. Germline trimming cut 1 base from V and 5 bases from J; bases unmatched to any gene: 1. The CDR3 spells CASSEGGGHNEQFF. The CDR3 coding sequence is TGTGCCAGCAGTGAAGGCGGGGGGCACAATGAGCAGTTCTTC.

The chain combines TRBV12-3 or TRBV12-4 with TRBJ2-5; D not resolved. V was trimmed by 6 bases and J by 5 bases, leaving 13 bases between them. There are 13 residues in the CDR3. CDR3 in DNA: TGTGCCAGCAGGAGAGGTGGTGCGGAGACCCAGTACTTC. It yields the protein CASRRGGAETQYF.

A word on this clonotype: This clone may be a read error of a much larger clone one base away. The CDR3 spells CASSFAQRVIYEEYF. The CDR3 DNA sequence: TGTGCCAGCAGTTTCGCCCAGCGGGTGATCTACGAGGAGTACTTC. The gene calls are TRBV28 and TRBJ2-7; TRBD2 might be the D (6 bases). There are 15 residues in the CDR3. Germline V gives CDR1 MDHEN, CDR2 SYDVKM.

A few counts support this clonotype. The chain employs TRBV27 and TRBJ2-5; D is uncertain. CDR1 and CDR2 (germline): MNHEY, SMNVEV (reference sequence). V lost 6 bases to trimming and J lost 3 bases, with 20 bases between them. This CDR3 has 16 amino acids. DNA for the CDR3: TGTGCCAGCAGCAGCACCCGGACGCCCAAAAAAGAGACCCAGTACTTC. This sequence encodes CASSSTRTPKKETQYF.

This clonotype showed up many times. The chain is built from TRBV20-1 and TRBJ1-5; TRBD1 agrees at 9 bases. The V and J ends lost 4 bases and 3 bases, in that order; junction bases with no gene match: 10. CDR1 and CDR2 (germline): DFQATT, SNEGSKA (reference sequence). The CDR3 runs 16 residues. This chain's CDR3 is CSATRGQGLLNQPQHF. In nucleotides, the CDR3 is TGCAGTGCTACGAGGGGACAGGGCCTACTCAATCAGCCCCAGCATTTT.